This T cell receptor (beta chain) was documented in a study of PD-1 blockade in classical Hodgkin lymphoma. Overall study: Intravenous infusions of nivolumab 3 mg/kg reached patients every 2 weeks.

Study outcomes and limitations: At C4D1, TCR diversity had climbed significantly for CD4+ cells, though not for CD8+ cells. Partial responders and progressors had significantly lower baseline TCR diversity. Before treatment, TCR diversity in newly diagnosed patients was reportedly lower than in healthy donors.

CDR1 is LNHNV, CDR2 YYDKDF, per germline (reference sequence). V lost 5 bases and J lost 2; bases outside the gene matches: 12. This CDR3 has 17 amino acids. A remark on this clone: The antigen remains undetermined.

Every patient relapsed after autologous stem cell transplantation, and brentuximab vedotin exposure varied. TCRdb's copy holds only in-frame clones and misses some; the assay was immunoSEQ multiplex PCR. The data hold 100,000 or so clones, with around 88% observed a single time. The TCR comes from a human donor with classical Hodgkin lymphoma. This chain connects TRBV15 to TRBJ2-3; 8 bases match TRBD2. The sequenced sample was peripheral blood mononuclear cells (PBMCs), obtained before the second cycle of nivolumab. CDR3 in amino acids: CATSGYSGDLPTDTQYF. DNA for the CDR3: TGTGCCACCAGCGGTTATAGCGGGGACCTTCCCACAGATACGCAGTATTTT.